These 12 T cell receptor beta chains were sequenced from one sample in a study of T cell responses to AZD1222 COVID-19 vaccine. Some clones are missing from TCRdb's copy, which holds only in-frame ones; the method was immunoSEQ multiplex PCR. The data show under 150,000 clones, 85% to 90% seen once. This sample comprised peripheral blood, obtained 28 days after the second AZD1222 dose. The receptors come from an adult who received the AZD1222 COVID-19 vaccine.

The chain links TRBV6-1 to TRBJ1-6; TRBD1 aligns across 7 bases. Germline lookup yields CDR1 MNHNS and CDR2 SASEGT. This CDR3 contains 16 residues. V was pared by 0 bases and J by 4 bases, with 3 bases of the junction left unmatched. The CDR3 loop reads CASSEAPGGYNSPLHF. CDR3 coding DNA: TGTGCCAGCAGTGAAGCTCCAGGGGGGTATAATTCACCCCTCCACTTT.

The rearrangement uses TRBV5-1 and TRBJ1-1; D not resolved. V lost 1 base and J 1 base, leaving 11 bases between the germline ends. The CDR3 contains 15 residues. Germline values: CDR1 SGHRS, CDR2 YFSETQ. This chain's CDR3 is CASSLSGSQNTEAFF. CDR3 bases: TGCGCCAGCAGCTTGTCGGGCAGCCAGAACACTGAAGCTTTCTTT.

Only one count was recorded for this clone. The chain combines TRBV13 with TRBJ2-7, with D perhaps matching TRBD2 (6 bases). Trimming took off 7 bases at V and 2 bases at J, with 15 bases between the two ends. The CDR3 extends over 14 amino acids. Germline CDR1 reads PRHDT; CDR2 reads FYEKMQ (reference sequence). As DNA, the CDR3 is TGTGCCAGCAAGGGAGGACCCCTCACCTACGAGCAGTACTTC. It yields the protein CASKGGPLTYEQYF.

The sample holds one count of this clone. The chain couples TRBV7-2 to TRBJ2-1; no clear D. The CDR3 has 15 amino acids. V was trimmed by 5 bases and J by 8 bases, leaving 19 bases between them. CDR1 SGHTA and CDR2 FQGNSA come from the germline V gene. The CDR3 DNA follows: TGTGCCAGCAGCCTCAGTGCCTTAAGGATATATGAGCAGTTCTTC. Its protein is CASSLSALRIYEQFF.

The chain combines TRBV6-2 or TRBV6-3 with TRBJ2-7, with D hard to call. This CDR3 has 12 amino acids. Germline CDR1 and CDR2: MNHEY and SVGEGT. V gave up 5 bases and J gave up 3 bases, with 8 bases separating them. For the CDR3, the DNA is TGTGCCAGCAGTGCGAACAACTACGAGCAGTACTTC. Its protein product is CASSANNYEQYF.

The CDR3 DNA is TGTGCCAGCAGTCCTAAGGGAGGTAATGAGCAGTTCTTC. Amino acid sequence: CASSPKGGNEQFF. The V and J genes are TRBV25-1 and TRBJ2-1; a possible D gene is TRBD2 (6 bases). The ends were cut back, 5 bases at V and 7 bases at J, with 12 bases in the middle. Germline V lookup: CDR1 MGHDK, CDR2 SYGVNS. The CDR3 loop spans 13 amino acids.

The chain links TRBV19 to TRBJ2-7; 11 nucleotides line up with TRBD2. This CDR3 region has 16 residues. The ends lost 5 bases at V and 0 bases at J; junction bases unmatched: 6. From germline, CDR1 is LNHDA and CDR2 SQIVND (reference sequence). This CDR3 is CASSSRLAGSSYEQYF. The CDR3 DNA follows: TGTGCCAGTAGTTCCCGACTAGCGGGAAGCTCCTACGAGCAGTACTTC.

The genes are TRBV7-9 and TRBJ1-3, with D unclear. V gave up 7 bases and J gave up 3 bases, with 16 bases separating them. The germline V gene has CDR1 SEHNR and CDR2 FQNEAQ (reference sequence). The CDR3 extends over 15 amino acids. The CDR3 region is CASIHSRGFGNTIYF. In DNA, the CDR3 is TGTGCCAGCATCCACTCCCGGGGATTTGGAAACACCATATATTTT.

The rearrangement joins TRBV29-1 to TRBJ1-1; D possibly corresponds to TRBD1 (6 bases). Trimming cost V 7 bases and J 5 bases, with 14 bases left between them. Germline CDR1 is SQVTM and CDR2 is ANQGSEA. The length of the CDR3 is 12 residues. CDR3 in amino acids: CSGSGERTEAFF. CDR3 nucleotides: TGCAGCGGGTCAGGGGAAAGGACTGAAGCTTTCTTT.

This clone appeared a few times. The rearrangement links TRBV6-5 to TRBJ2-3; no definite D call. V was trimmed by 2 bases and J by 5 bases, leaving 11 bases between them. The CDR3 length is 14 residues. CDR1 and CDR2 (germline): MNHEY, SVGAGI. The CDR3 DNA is TGTGCCAGCAGTTACGGTACTTTGGGAGATACGCAGTATTTT. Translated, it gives CASSYGTLGDTQYF.

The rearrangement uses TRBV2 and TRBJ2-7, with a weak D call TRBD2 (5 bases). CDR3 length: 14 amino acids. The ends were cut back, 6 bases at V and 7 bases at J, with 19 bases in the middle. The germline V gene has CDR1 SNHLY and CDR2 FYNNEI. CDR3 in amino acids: CASSAQLAPVEQYV. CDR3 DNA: TGTGCCAGCAGCGCCCAATTAGCGCCCGTGGAGCAGTACGTC.

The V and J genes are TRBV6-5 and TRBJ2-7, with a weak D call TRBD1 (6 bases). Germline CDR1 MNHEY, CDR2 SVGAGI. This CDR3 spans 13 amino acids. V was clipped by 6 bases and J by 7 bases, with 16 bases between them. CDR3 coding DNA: TGTGCCAGCAGGGTGACAGGTAGAGAGGAGCAGTACTTC. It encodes CASRVTGREEQYF.